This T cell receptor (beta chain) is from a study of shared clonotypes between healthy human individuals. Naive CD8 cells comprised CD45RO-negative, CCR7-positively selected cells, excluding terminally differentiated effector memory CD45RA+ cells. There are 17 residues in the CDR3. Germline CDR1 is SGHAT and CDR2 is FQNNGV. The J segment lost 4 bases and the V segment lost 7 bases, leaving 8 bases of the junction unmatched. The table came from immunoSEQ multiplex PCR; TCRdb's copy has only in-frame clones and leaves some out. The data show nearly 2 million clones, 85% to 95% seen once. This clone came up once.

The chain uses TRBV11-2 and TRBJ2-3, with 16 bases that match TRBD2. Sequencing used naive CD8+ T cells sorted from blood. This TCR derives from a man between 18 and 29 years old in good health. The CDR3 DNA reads TGTGCCAGCACCCCCGGGACTAGCGGGAGGGCCGCAGATACGCAGTATTTT. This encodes CASTPGTSGRAADTQYF.